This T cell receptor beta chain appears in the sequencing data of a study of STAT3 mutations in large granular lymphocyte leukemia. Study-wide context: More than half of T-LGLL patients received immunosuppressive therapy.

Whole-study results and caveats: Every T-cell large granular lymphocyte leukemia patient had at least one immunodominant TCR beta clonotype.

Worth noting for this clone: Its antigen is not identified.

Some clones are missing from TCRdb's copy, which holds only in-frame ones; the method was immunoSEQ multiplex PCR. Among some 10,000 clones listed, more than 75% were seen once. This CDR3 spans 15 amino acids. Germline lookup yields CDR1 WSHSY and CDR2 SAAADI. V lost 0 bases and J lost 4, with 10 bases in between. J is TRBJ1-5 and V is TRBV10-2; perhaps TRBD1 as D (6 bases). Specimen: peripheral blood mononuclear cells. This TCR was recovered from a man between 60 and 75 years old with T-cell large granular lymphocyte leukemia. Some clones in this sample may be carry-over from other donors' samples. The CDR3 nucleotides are TGCGCCAGCAGTGAGTCGACAGGAGGAAATCAGCCCCAGCATTTT. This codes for CASSESTGGNQPQHF.